This TCR beta chain was sequenced during a study of CD8 T cells in Susac syndrome. The germline gives CDR1 SGHTA, CDR2 FQGNSA. With 2 bases clipped from V and 0 bases from J, the junction kept 14 bases outside the gene matches. The CDR3 is 19 residues long. Sequencing of TCR beta covered CD8+ and CD4+ T cells obtained from blood. The CD8+ and CD4+ T cells were isolated magnetically using a negative isolation approach, whereas the TEMRA cells were enriched by FACS. A quantity of about 0.5 to 1 ug RNA underwent reverse transcription using random hexamers. Amplification of TCR beta CDR3 across 54 Vbeta and 13 Jbeta was performed with immunoSEQ multiplex PCR. TCRdb reprocessed the immunoSEQ multiplex PCR reads via MiXCR and lists one record per CDR3 protein. The sample has over 95,000 distinct CDR3 sequences, nearly 95% seen once; the top ten hold 0.13% to 0.15%.

The clonotype originates from a human donor in good health. Sequencing was performed on CD4+ T cells from PBMCs. The chain combines TRBV7-2 with TRBJ2-3, with 7 bases lining up with TRBD2. CDR3 in DNA: TGTGCCAGCAGCTTAAACACACCCCGCGGGGGACCTAGCACAGATACGCAGTATTTT. This encodes CASSLNTPRGGPSTDTQYF.